The next 8 T cell receptor beta chains were all read from a single sample in a study of blood T cell repertoires in COVID-19 (dated by TCRdb to between 2020 and 2021). Preparation of the library involved the immunoSEQ multiplex PCR assay. The clones in this table, taken by TCRdb from immuneACCESS, are in-frame only. Not every clone is retained; where verified, under half of the shortfall comes from an unresolved V gene, and the cause of the rest is unknown. This sample holds 340,000 or so clones; approximately 82% were observed only once. The top ten clonotypes cover roughly 3% of the sample. The sample was peripheral blood. The receptors were sampled from a man between 25 and 39 years old with active or convalescent COVID-19.

In this sample, this clone turned up once. This CDR3 is also generated by other DNA sequences in the sample. This chain connects TRBV18 to TRBJ2-3; 7 nucleotides agree with TRBD1. This CDR3 region has 15 residues. CDR1 and CDR2 from the germline V gene are KGHSH and LQKENI. V lost 3 bases and J lost 1; bases outside the gene matches: 4. The chain's CDR3 is CASSPRQGGTDTQYF. CDR3 DNA: TGTGCCAGCTCACCTAGACAGGGCGGCACAGATACGCAGTATTTT.

The chain combines TRBV20-1 with TRBJ2-3, with a weak D call TRBD2 (6 bases). The V and J ends lost 3 bases and 4 bases respectively, with 20 bases between them. The CDR3 is 16 residues long. Germline loops: CDR1 DFQATT, CDR2 SNEGSKA (reference sequence). The CDR3 reads CSASPFSGARADTQYF. The CDR3 DNA sequence: TGCAGTGCTAGTCCCTTTAGCGGAGCCCGTGCAGATACGCAGTATTTT.

This chain uses TRBV19 with TRBJ2-7; TRBD2 matches 7 bases. The ends lost 5 bases at V and 3 bases at J; junction bases unmatched: 10. From germline, CDR1 is LNHDA and CDR2 SQIVND (reference sequence). The CDR3 is 15 residues long. This CDR3 reads CASSVLLGGYYEQYF. As DNA, the CDR3 is TGTGCCAGTAGTGTCCTCCTGGGGGGGTACTACGAGCAGTACTTC.

This sequence joins TRBV5-1 and TRBJ1-5; D unresolved. The CDR3 contains 15 residues. V was shortened by 4 bases and J by 4 bases, with 15 bases between the two germline ends. The V gene's germline CDR1 is SGHRS and CDR2 YFSETQ. CDR3 DNA sequence: TGCGCCAGCAGCCCCTTCGAGGGAGCGAATCAGCCCCAGCATTTT. Amino acids: CASSPFEGANQPQHF.

This clone came up once. The genes are TRBV28 and TRBJ2-1; 10 bases align to TRBD2. This CDR3 comprises 15 residues. Unmatched junction bases numbered 5, after V lost 4 bases and J lost 5 bases. Germline CDR1 is MDHEN and CDR2 is SYDVKM. The CDR3 loop reads CASSSSGRNDNEQFF. The CDR3 DNA follows: TGTGCCAGCAGTTCTAGCGGGAGAAACGACAATGAGCAGTTCTTC.

This clone occurred once. This sequence joins TRBV12-5 and TRBJ2-5, with 9 bases lining up with TRBD1. Per the germline V gene, CDR1 is LGHNT and CDR2 is FRNRAP. Trimming took 5 bases from V and 5 from J; bases not matched to a gene: 6. The CDR3 consists of 14 residues. CDR3 nucleotides: TGTGCTAGTGGTCTACAGGGGGCTGGGGAGACCCAGTACTTC. This codes for CASGLQGAGETQYF.

This clone was seen once. The V and J genes are TRBV18 and TRBJ1-1; the match to TRBD1 covers 7 bases. This CDR3 comprises 13 residues. Germline V gene lookup returns CDR1 KGHSH and CDR2 LQKENI. With V trimmed by 7 bases and J by 8 bases, 10 bases remained unmatched. The CDR3 reads CASLPTGAGEAFF. The CDR3 bases are TGTGCCAGCTTGCCCACAGGGGCTGGGGAAGCTTTCTTT.

The gene calls are TRBV6-6 and TRBJ2-7; 8 nucleotides agree with TRBD2. The CDR3 length is 12 residues. J gave up 2 bases and V 6 bases, and 0 bases lay outside the gene matches. The germline gives CDR1 MNHNY, CDR2 SVGAGI (reference sequence). CDR3: CASRGLAYEQYF. The CDR3 region has the DNA TGTGCCAGCAGGGGACTAGCCTACGAGCAGTACTTC.